This TCR beta chain was identified in a study of T-cell reconstitution after alpha-beta-depleted transplantation in children. CDR3 length: 15 residues. The germline gives CDR1 SGHTA, CDR2 FQGTGA. Trimming removed 2 bases from V and 5 bases from J, with 12 bases in between. Preparation of the TCRbeta library used unique molecular identifiers. TCRdb fed the PCR reads into MiXCR, producing one record per CDR3 protein. The sample includes about 130,000 distinct CDR3 sequences, more than 9.5% seen only once; the top ten take around 24%. This clonotype turned up a few times. Antigen specificity is unknown. Findings and limits, study-wide: Some patients showed high day-60 TCRbeta diversity, which derived from surviving recipient T cells and thymic progenitors. Once a year had passed after transplant, T-cell counts and diversity came mostly from newly produced T cells.

The sequence was obtained from a girl under three years old who had a stem cell transplant for combined immunodeficiency, so the T cells may come from the graft donor. The input for sequencing was PBMCs, mostly from graft donor cells, taken 180 days after TCRalphabeta/CD19-depleted stem cell transplant. The V call is TRBV7-3, the J call TRBJ2-2; D remains unclear. DNA of the CDR3: TGTGCCAGCAGCTTACTCCCCGTGGGTACCGGGGAGCTGTTTTTT. Its translation: CASSLLPVGTGELFF.